The 16 T cell receptor beta chains below were found in one sample sequenced in a study of Graves' ophthalmopathy and Graves' hyperthyroidism. Using RNA transcripts, the TCR beta CDR3 regions were amplified. HTBI-primed first-round RT-PCR preceded second-round multiplex PCR. TCRdb processed the multiplex PCR reads anew with MiXCR; each CDR3 protein has one entry. The data show hundreds of thousands of distinct CDR3 sequences, about 24% seen once. Sequences were obtained from peripheral blood. The receptors derive from a woman between 18 and 30 years old with stable Graves' hyperthyroidism. Some clones in this sample may be carry-over from other donors' samples.

This rearrangement joins TRBV9 to TRBJ2-7; no clear D gene. Germline V gives CDR1 SGDLS, CDR2 YYNGEE. The CDR3 extends over 12 amino acids. The DNA for the CDR3 is TGTATCAGCAGCTTTAGCTCCTACGAGCAGTACTTC. Encoded protein: CISSFSSYEQYF.

This clonotype was detected many times. This chain uses TRBV30 with TRBJ1-1; D is undetermined. Trimming stripped 8 bases from V and 1 base from J, with 26 bases between. The CDR3 is 17 amino acids. Germline CDR1 GTSNPN, CDR2 SVGIG (reference sequence). CDR3 nucleotide sequence: TGTGCCCGAGGAGTGTATTTGGGAAAGAAGGGGAACACTGAAGCTTTCTTT. Translated, it gives CARGVYLGKKGNTEAFF.

This clonotype was seen many times. The chain couples TRBV6-5 to TRBJ1-1; perhaps TRBD1 as D (6 bases). This CDR3 is built from 15 residues. Trimming removed 4 bases from V and 7 bases from J, with 19 bases in between. The germline CDR1 and CDR2 sequences are MNHEY and SVGAGI. CDR3 sequence: CASSSPLLRGSEAFF. CDR3 DNA sequence: TGTGCCAGCAGTTCCCCTCTGTTGAGGGGGAGTGAAGCTTTCTTT.

The CDR3 DNA reads TGTGCCAGCAGTGAACAGACTAGCAATCAGCCCCAGCATTTT. Amino acid sequence: CASSEQTSNQPQHF. The V and J genes are TRBV2 and TRBJ1-5; D not certain. The V end was cut by 2 bases, the J end by 0 bases, with 5 bases between. This CDR3 spans 14 amino acids. CDR1 and CDR2 (germline): SNHLY, FYNNEI.

This clonotype was counted ten times or more. The gene calls are TRBV7-2 and TRBJ2-7; 14 nucleotides match TRBD2. This CDR3 is 15 amino acids long. Germline trimming cut 0 bases from V and 5 bases from J; bases unmatched to any gene: 0. Germline lookup yields CDR1 SGHTA and CDR2 FQGNSA. The CDR3 sequence: CASSLAGLAGDEQYF. The CDR3 nucleotides are TGTGCCAGCAGCTTAGCGGGACTAGCGGGGGACGAGCAGTACTTC.

Many counts were recorded for this clonotype. V usage is TRBV20-1 and J usage is TRBJ1-6, with 9 bases that match TRBD1. J gave up 4 bases and V 2 bases, and 6 bases lay outside the gene matches. CDR1 and CDR2 from the germline V gene are DFQATT and SNEGSKA (reference sequence). The CDR3 has 16 residues. CDR3 protein: CSARIQGAVYNSPLHF. CDR3 nucleotides: TGCAGTGCTAGAATACAGGGGGCGGTATATAATTCACCCCTCCACTTT.

This clonotype was seen repeatedly, ten times or more. This rearrangement joins TRBV20-1 to TRBJ2-7; TRBD1 might be the D (6 bases). Deletions cut 6 bases from V and 2 bases from J, with 23 bases between. Germline V gene lookup returns CDR1 DFQATT and CDR2 SNEGSKA (reference sequence). The CDR3 contains 16 residues. This chain's CDR3 is CSAPGTLTPGTYEQYF. Here the CDR3 DNA reads TGCAGTGCACCCGGGACACTGACGCCCGGAACCTACGAGCAGTACTTC.

The chain carries TRBV27 and TRBJ1-5; 7 bases are shared with TRBD1. Per germline, CDR1 MNHEY and CDR2 SMNVEV (reference sequence). V shed 6 bases and J 1 base; nucleotides not matched to a gene: 3. The CDR3 extends over 14 amino acids. The DNA for the CDR3 is TGTGCCAGCAGAGAGACAGGGAGCAATCAGCCCCAGCATTTT. Translation: CASRETGSNQPQHF.

This clonotype was detected many times. The chain is built from TRBV29-1 and TRBJ2-5, with 10 bases matching TRBD2. V dropped 5 bases and J dropped 5; count of bases not matched to a gene: 5. Germline CDR1 SQVTM, CDR2 ANQGSEA. The CDR3 has 13 amino acids. The CDR3 loop reads CSVNPGLAETQYF. CDR3 in DNA: TGCAGCGTTAACCCGGGACTAGCGGAGACCCAGTACTTC.

This clonotype was seen many times. This chain connects TRBV7-7 to TRBJ2-5; TRBD2 matches 7 bases. The germline CDR1 and CDR2 sequences are SSHAT and FNYEAQ (reference sequence). The CDR3 consists of 14 residues. Trimming took 1 base from V and 6 from J; bases not matched to a gene: 5. CDR3 loop: CASSLDFGRQTQYF. The CDR3 DNA reads TGTGCCAGCAGCTTAGATTTCGGGAGGCAGACCCAGTACTTC.

This clonotype has a count of ten or more. This rearrangement joins TRBV5-1 to TRBJ1-1; tentatively, D is TRBD1 (6 bases). The length of the CDR3 is 18 residues. Germline V lookup: CDR1 SGHRS, CDR2 YFSETQ. Trimming took off 5 bases at V and 0 bases at J, with 23 bases between the two ends. DNA of the CDR3: TGCGCCAGCAGAGCGAGTGGGGGCCTCAAGGATTTGAACACTGAAGCTTTCTTT. This codes for CASRASGGLKDLNTEAFF.

V usage is TRBV7-3 and J usage is TRBJ2-5, with a weak D call TRBD1 (6 bases). Trimming removed 2 bases from V and 3 bases from J, with 10 bases in between. Germline CDR1 reads SGHTA; CDR2 reads FQGTGA. The CDR3 runs to 14 residues. This CDR3 is CASSLPAGEETQYF. CDR3 coding DNA: TGTGCCAGCAGCTTACCCGCAGGGGAAGAGACCCAGTACTTC.

The chain has TRBV3-1 and TRBJ2-7; TRBD1 matches at 7 bases. The CDR3 length is 15 residues. The V segment lost 3 bases and the J segment 2 bases; nucleotides outside the gene matches: 7. Germline lookup yields CDR1 LGHDT and CDR2 YNNKEL (reference sequence). The CDR3: CASSHHRDRPYEQYF. CDR3 DNA sequence: TGTGCCAGCAGCCACCATCGGGACAGACCCTACGAGCAGTACTTC.

This clonotype was recorded a few times. J is TRBJ1-5 and V is TRBV4-3; the D is unclear. V was clipped by 1 base and J by 1 base, with 8 bases between them. In germline, CDR1 is LGHNA, CDR2 YSLEER. The CDR3 runs to 15 residues. CDR3 amino acids: CASSQVSVSNQPQHF. CDR3 coding DNA: TGCGCCAGCAGCCAAGTATCGGTCAGCAATCAGCCCCAGCATTTT.

This clonotype came up many times. The chain couples TRBV6-5 to TRBJ1-5, with no clear D. Trimming left V 0 bases short and J 10 bases short, with 7 bases between. CDR3 size: 12 residues. From germline, CDR1 is MNHEY and CDR2 SVGAGI. CDR3 in amino acids: CASSYSLEPQHF. Written as DNA, the CDR3 is TGTGCCAGCAGTTACTCGTTGGAACCCCAGCATTTT.

This clonotype was seen repeatedly, ten times or more. The chain couples TRBV7-2 to TRBJ1-5, with 8 bases fitting TRBD1. Trimming took 5 bases from V and 6 from J; bases not matched to a gene: 6. Germline lookup yields CDR1 SGHTA and CDR2 FQGNSA. This CDR3 comprises 14 residues. CDR3 in DNA: TGTGCCAGCAGCCCGGGACAGGCGCGTCAGCCCCAGCATTTT. This sequence encodes CASSPGQARQPQHF.